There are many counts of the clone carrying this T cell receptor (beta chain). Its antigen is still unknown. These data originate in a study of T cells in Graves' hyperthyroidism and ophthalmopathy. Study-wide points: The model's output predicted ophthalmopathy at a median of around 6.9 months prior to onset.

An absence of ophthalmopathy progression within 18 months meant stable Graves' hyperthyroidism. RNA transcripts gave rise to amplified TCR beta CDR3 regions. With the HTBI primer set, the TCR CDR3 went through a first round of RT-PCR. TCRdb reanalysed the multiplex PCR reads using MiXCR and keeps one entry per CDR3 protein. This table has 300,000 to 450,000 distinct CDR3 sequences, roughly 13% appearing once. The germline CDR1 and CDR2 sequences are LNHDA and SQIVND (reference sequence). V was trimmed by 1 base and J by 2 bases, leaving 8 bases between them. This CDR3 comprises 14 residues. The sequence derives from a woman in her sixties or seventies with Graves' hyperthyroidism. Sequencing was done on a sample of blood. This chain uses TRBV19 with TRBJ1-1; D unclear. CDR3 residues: CASSIGTENTEAFF. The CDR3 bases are TGTGCCAGTAGTATAGGCACGGAAAACACTGAAGCTTTCTTT.